This T cell receptor beta chain was found in a study of beta chain features in type 1 diabetes. The study, taken as a whole, reports: The study found that naive, central memory and Treg TCRB repertoires appeared more similar in patients than in healthy donors.

Germline CDR1 reads MDHEN; CDR2 reads SYDVKM. V was pared by 7 bases and J by 3 bases, with 20 bases between. This CDR3 is 16 amino acids long. Averaging approximately 110 mL, one heparinised blood draw came from each individual donor. Sorting that relied on CD45RO/CCR7/CD25/CD127/CD95/CD27 yielded CD4+ naive, central memory, regulatory and stem cell-like memory cells. About this clone: Its antigen remains unidentified.

Reverse transcribing all isolated RNA meant expressed TCRB transcripts were sequenced. The repertoire was sequenced with immunoSEQ multiplex PCR; TCRdb's copy has only in-frame clones and lacks some. This sample yields under 800,000 clones, of which around 15% are seen a single time; about 0.086% belongs to the top ten. The chain recombines TRBV28 with TRBJ2-3, with D possibly TRBD2 on 6 matching bases. Material for sequencing was naive CD4+ T cells from blood. The TCR sequence derives from a man between 18 and 29 years old in good health. CDR3 protein: CASTLARGGGTDTQYF. The CDR3, as DNA: TGTGCCAGCACTCTCGCGAGGGGTGGGGGGACAGATACGCAGTATTTT.